The 26 T cell receptor beta chains presented below share a single source sample, sequenced in a study of T cell repertoires in cytomegalovirus infection. TCRdb fed the reads into MiXCR, producing one record per CDR3 protein. The sample lists hundreds of thousands of distinct CDR3 sequences; approximately 10% were seen once. Sequenced sample: PBMCs. Receptors originate from a human donor in good health (CMV status not recorded). Some clones in this sample may be carry-over from other donors' samples.

This clonotype was seen ten or more times. The chain recombines TRBV28 with TRBJ2-1; the match to TRBD1 covers 9 bases. The CDR3 contains 16 residues. V was pared by 7 bases and J by 0 bases, with 7 bases of the junction left unmatched. The germline gives CDR1 MDHEN, CDR2 SYDVKM. The chain's CDR3 is CASKSTGGSSYNEQFF. For the CDR3, the DNA is TGTGCCAGCAAATCGACAGGGGGGAGCTCCTACAATGAGCAGTTCTTC.

This clonotype was detected many times. This sequence joins TRBV7-9 and TRBJ1-4; 7 bases are shared with TRBD1. With V trimmed by 4 bases and J by 5 bases, 10 bases remained unmatched. CDR3 length: 16 residues. The germline V gene encodes CDR1 SEHNR and CDR2 FQNEAQ (reference sequence). The CDR3 bases are TGTGCCAGCAGCTCCTTGGGACAGTCCTTGAATGAAAAACTGTTTTTT. Translation gives CASSSLGQSLNEKLFF. Full variable domain (missing parts from reference TRBV7-9 and TRBJ1-4): DTGVSQNPRHKITKRGQNVTFRCDPISEHNRLYWYRQTLGQGPEFLTYFQNEAQLEKSRLLSDRFSAERPKGSFSTLEIQRTEQGDSAMYLCASSSLGQSLNEKLFFGSGTQLSVL.

The chain combines TRBV4-2 with TRBJ2-3; the D is unclear. V gave up 2 bases and J gave up 0 bases, with 6 bases separating them. The CDR3 extends over 14 amino acids. CDR1 LGHNA and CDR2 YNFKEQ come from the germline V gene. CDR3 nucleotide sequence: TGTGCCAGCAGCCAAAAGGACAGCACAGATACGCAGTATTTT. This codes for CASSQKDSTDTQYF.

This clonotype was seen repeatedly, ten times or more. V usage is TRBV10-3 and J usage is TRBJ2-3, with no clear D. The germline V gene encodes CDR1 ENHRY and CDR2 SYGVKD. The CDR3 has 15 amino acids. Trimming cost V 0 bases and J 2 bases, with 9 bases left between them. Here the CDR3 DNA reads TGTGCCATCAGTGAGTCGCCCGGAGACACAGATACGCAGTATTTT. Protein product: CAISESPGDTDTQYF.

This clonotype was counted ten times or more. Here the CDR3 DNA reads TGCGCCAGCAGTGAATGGGGACAGGGTGCTTCACCCCTCCACTTT. Protein sequence: CASSEWGQGASPLHF. The chain combines TRBV10-1 with TRBJ1-6; 9 nucleotides agree with TRBD1. V was clipped by 3 bases and J by 9 bases; unmatched bases: 6. This CDR3 contains 15 residues. Germline loops: CDR1 WNHNN, CDR2 SYGVQD (reference sequence).

The chain links TRBV12-3 or TRBV12-4 to TRBJ2-1, with a tentative D call TRBD1 (7 bases). The CDR3 is made up of 14 amino acids. Trimming cost V 6 bases and J 10 bases, with 19 bases left between them. CDR3 in DNA: TGTGCCAGCAGACCCTCCCAGGGGGGCCGGGAGCAGTTCTTC. As protein: CASRPSQGGREQFF.

This clonotype was seen a handful of times. The gene calls are TRBV18 and TRBJ1-2; D ambiguous. V lost 0 bases and J 8 bases, leaving 13 bases between the germline ends. The CDR3 contains 14 residues. Looked up from germline, CDR1 is KGHSH and CDR2 is LQKENI. The CDR3 DNA is TGTGCCAGCTCACCACCGTCTGCCTTGGAGGGCTACACCTTC. Protein: CASSPPSALEGYTF.

This clonotype was seen many times. The chain couples TRBV28 to TRBJ2-7, with TRBD2 as a possible D gene (5 bases). V lost 4 bases, J lost 3 bases, and 13 bases lay in between. The CDR3 runs 14 residues. CDR1 and CDR2 from the germline V gene are MDHEN and SYDVKM. This CDR3 is CASSSPPEGYEQYV. DNA of the CDR3: TGTGCCAGCAGTTCCCCCCCAGAGGGCTACGAGCAGTACGTC.

This clonotype has ten or more counts. The chain combines TRBV2 with TRBJ2-7; TRBD1 aligns across 8 bases. CDR3 size: 16 residues. Germline lookup yields CDR1 SNHLY and CDR2 FYNNEI. V trimming: 2 bases; J trimming: 4 bases; junction bases outside the gene matches: 10. In nucleotides, the CDR3 is TGTGCCAGCAGTGAACTCCTGAGGACAGGGATTTACGAGCAGTACTTC. This gives the protein CASSELLRTGIYEQYF.

This clonotype appeared a few times. The chain uses TRBV28 and TRBJ2-7; TRBD1 or TRBD2 may be the D gene (6 bases each). Germline V lookup: CDR1 MDHEN, CDR2 SYDVKM. This CDR3 region has 16 residues. V was clipped by 2 bases and J by 0 bases, with 14 bases between them. CDR3 nucleotides: TGTGCCAGCAGTTTAAGTAGGGGGGCTAGCTCCTACGAGCAGTACGTC. Encoded protein: CASSLSRGASSYEQYV.

At least ten counts were recorded for this clonotype. The rearrangement joins TRBV19 to TRBJ2-5; 12 nucleotides line up with TRBD2. V shed 4 bases, J shed 13 bases, and the junction held 4 bases outside the gene matches. This CDR3 is built from 12 residues. Germline V gene sequence: CDR1 LNHDA, CDR2 SQIVND (reference sequence). CDR3 bases: TGTGCCAGTAGTAAACTAGCGGGGGGTTTGTACTTC. It yields the protein CASSKLAGGLYF.

V and J are TRBV20-1 and TRBJ2-7, with D perhaps assigned TRBD1 or TRBD2 (6 bases each). Per germline, CDR1 DFQATT and CDR2 SNEGSKA (reference sequence). This CDR3 contains 16 residues. The ends were cut back, 1 base at V and 3 bases at J, with 19 bases in the middle. The chain's CDR3 is CSARAGVEGVGYEQYF. The CDR3 DNA sequence: TGCAGTGCTAGAGCCGGAGTGGAGGGGGTCGGCTACGAGCAGTACTTC.

This clonotype was seen ten or more times. The chain has TRBV19 and TRBJ1-6, with unresolved D. The CDR3 loop spans 14 amino acids. Trimming took off 4 bases at V and 7 bases at J, with 11 bases between the two ends. Germline values: CDR1 LNHDA, CDR2 SQIVND (reference sequence). CDR3 nucleotide sequence: TGTGCCAGTAGTACAGCCCAAGGGAATTCACCCCTCCACTTT. This codes for CASSTAQGNSPLHF.

This clonotype was counted ten times or more. The rearrangement uses TRBV29-1 and TRBJ2-7; D possibly uses TRBD1 or TRBD2 (5 bases each). This CDR3 has 13 amino acids. V was trimmed by 6 bases and J by 6 bases, leaving 18 bases between them. CDR1 and CDR2 from the germline V gene are SQVTM and ANQGSEA. CDR3 protein: CSVYPGTLGEQYF. The CDR3 DNA is TGCAGCGTCTATCCCGGGACCTTGGGCGAGCAGTACTTC.

This clonotype showed up many times. The chain couples TRBV7-2 to TRBJ2-7, with 8 nucleotides matching TRBD1. The trim removed 4 bases at V and 0 bases at J, leaving 5 bases unmatched. The CDR3 runs 15 residues. The V gene's germline CDR1 is SGHTA and CDR2 FQGNSA. CDR3 protein: CASSSTGASSYEQYF. The CDR3 coding sequence is TGTGCCAGCAGCTCGACAGGGGCGAGCTCCTACGAGCAGTACTTC.

This clonotype was detected many times. V gene TRBV20-1 combines with J gene TRBJ2-1; D assignment may be TRBD1 or TRBD2 (7 bases each). This CDR3 has 13 residues. Germline values: CDR1 DFQATT, CDR2 SNEGSKA (reference sequence). Trimming shortened V by 5 bases and J by 7 bases, and 15 bases separated the two germline ends. The CDR3 DNA reads TGCAGTGCTGCGCAGGGGGGGCGAAATGAGCAGTTCTTC. Translated: CSAAQGGRNEQFF.

This clonotype showed up many times. V usage is TRBV7-2 and J usage is TRBJ1-2, with D maybe TRBD1 (6 bases). This CDR3 contains 15 residues. The V and J ends lost 2 bases and 4 bases respectively, with 14 bases between them. Germline CDR1 and CDR2: SGHTA and FQGNSA. The CDR3 region is CASSLRPGETYGYTF. CDR3 sequence (DNA): TGTGCCAGCAGCTTAAGGCCAGGGGAGACCTATGGCTACACCTTC.

This clonotype showed up many times. CDR3 coding DNA: TGTGCCAGCAGCTCGAGGGGGGGACAGGGCTACACCGGGGAGCTGTTTTTT. It codes for CASSSRGGQGYTGELFF. V and J are TRBV7-2 and TRBJ2-2, with 9 bases identical to TRBD1. The J segment lost 3 bases and the V segment lost 4 bases, leaving 9 bases of the junction unmatched. Germline V gives CDR1 SGHTA, CDR2 FQGNSA. The CDR3 has 17 amino acids.

The table lists this clonotype with a few counts. The gene calls are TRBV24-1 and TRBJ2-3; unclear D gene. The V end was cut by 4 bases, the J end by 2 bases, with 9 bases between. This CDR3 has 14 residues. Germline lookup yields CDR1 KGHDR and CDR2 SFDVKD. CDR3 in amino acids: CATSDRWATDTQYF. The CDR3 region has the DNA TGTGCCACCAGTGACCGATGGGCCACAGATACGCAGTATTTT.

Ten or more counts support this clonotype. CDR3 loop: CASSRGTSGRTDTQYF. For the CDR3, the DNA is TGTGCCAGCAGCCGAGGGACTAGCGGGCGCACAGATACGCAGTATTTT. The chain has TRBV7-2 and TRBJ2-3; 12 bases fit TRBD2. CDR1 is SGHTA, CDR2 FQGNSA, per germline. The trim removed 5 bases at V and 1 base at J, leaving 4 bases unmatched. The CDR3 is 16 amino acids.

This clonotype was counted at least ten times. The V call is TRBV11-2, the J call TRBJ1-1; D is possibly TRBD1 (5 bases). The germline V gene encodes CDR1 SGHAT and CDR2 FQNNGV. This CDR3 has 16 amino acids. Deletions cut 5 bases from V and 4 bases from J, with 20 bases between. The CDR3 region has the DNA TGTGCCAGCAGCCCTCATTTTCGGGGACGAGCCACTGAAGCTTTCTTT. Its translation is CASSPHFRGRATEAFF.

This clonotype appeared a few times. This chain joins TRBV20-1 and TRBJ1-5; 8 positions match TRBD1. Germline V lookup: CDR1 DFQATT, CDR2 SNEGSKA (reference sequence). V was clipped by 1 base and J by 2 bases; unmatched bases: 7. The CDR3 loop spans 16 amino acids. The CDR3 DNA is TGCAGTGCTAGAGTCAGGGGGCAAGTGGGCAATCAGCCCCAGCATTTT. Residues: CSARVRGQVGNQPQHF.

Many counts were recorded for this clonotype. This is likely a read error, given that the CDR3 carries no conserved phenylalanine or tryptophan at its end. It is unclear where the CDR3 begins or ends on the DNA, so no DNA is shown, and the CDR3 is as TCRdb lists it. This chain joins TRBV23-1 and TRBJ2-7; whether TRBD1, the table's D call, matches the DNA was not checked. TRBV23-1 has ORF status, its function being uncertain. The CDR3 is made up of 11 amino acids, end residues included. The chain's CDR3 is CASSQWARVVD.

This clonotype showed up just a few times. The chain carries TRBV29-1 and TRBJ2-2, with 8 bases fitting TRBD2. In germline, CDR1 is SQVTM, CDR2 ANQGSEA. The CDR3 runs 16 residues. Trimming took 3 bases from V and 0 from J; bases not matched to a gene: 6. CDR3: CSVEVRGGPNTGELFF. CDR3 nucleotides: TGCAGCGTTGAGGTCCGCGGGGGGCCGAACACCGGGGAGCTGTTTTTT.

At least ten counts were recorded for this clonotype. The V gene is TRBV28, the J gene TRBJ2-1; maybe TRBD1 (7 bases). The V end was cut by 4 bases, the J end by 4 bases, with 20 bases between. This CDR3 region has 17 residues. Germline CDR1 and CDR2: MDHEN and SYDVKM. CDR3 bases: TGTGCCAGCAGTTATAACAGGGGACTCGACCTTTACAATGAGCAGTTCTTC. Translating gives CASSYNRGLDLYNEQFF.

This clonotype came up many times. The chain couples TRBV7-6 to TRBJ1-4, with 7 bases that match TRBD1. With 7 bases clipped from V and 6 bases from J, the junction kept 8 bases outside the gene matches. The germline gives CDR1 SGHVS, CDR2 FNYEAQ. This CDR3 has 14 residues. The CDR3 DNA reads as TGTGCCAGCACCCCAGGCAGGGGGGATGAAAAACTGTTTTTT. This codes for CASTPGRGDEKLFF. The full variable domain, its missing parts supplied by reference TRBV7-6 and TRBJ1-4, is GAGVSQSPRYKVTKRGQDVALRCDPISGHVSLYWYRQALGQGPEFLTYFNYEAQQDKSGLPNDRFSAERPEGSISTLTIQRTEQRDSAMYRCASTPGRGDEKLFFGSGTQLSVL.